The subject of this entry is one T cell receptor beta chain. Its binding antigen is unknown. One junction end does not reproduce the germline sequence, and a read error may be involved. Other DNA sequences in the sample encode the same CDR3. This specimen belongs to a study of shared clonotypes between healthy human individuals (dated by TCRdb to about 2020). Broadly, across the study: Two women and a few men aged 18 to 49 years were included in the cohort. Per donor, leukapheresis produced somewhere between about 0.94 and 8.9 billion PBMCs. Different laboratories and diverse techniques were used to prepare libraries and sequence TCR repertoires, to increase sequencing depth and limit assay-specific biases. For each donor, CD4 naive and CD4 memory were each given three plates, CD8 naive was given two plates, and CD8 memory was given one plate. The study deeply sequenced blood TCR repertoires of about 5 healthy adults to estimate repertoire size and the extent of clonotype sharing between individuals.

Using the deep immunoSEQ assay, TCR CDR3 regions were amplified from genomic DNA by multiplex PCR. Extracted genomic DNA from each cell subset was spread evenly across all wells of several immunoSEQ 96-well plates, with each plate serving as a replicate. For sorted subsets, around 200 ng genomic DNA, equal to tens of thousands of T cell genomes, was loaded into each replicate PCR. Purified libraries were measured with a Qubit 3.0 fluorometer, size-checked on a Bioanalyzer 2100, and measured again with the KAPA Library Quantification kit. Every immunoSEQ 96-well plate was sequenced on a dedicated single-read 150-cycle Illumina NextSeq 550 flow cell. The paper's data handling went like this. Because only junctional sequences without quality scores were contained in the immunoSEQ output, filtering matching that applied to full-length reads could not be performed. Sequences were annotated with PyIR, a Python wrapper for IgBLAST v1.9, and V/J genes and CDR3 were assigned using IMGT germline references. Any read was removed if the V/J assignment was weak (E-value above 1e-6), the CDR3 was missing, or the read contained stop codons, out-of-frame junctions, or ambiguous translated residues. V3J clonotypes were defined as sequences sharing an identical inferred V gene, J gene, and CDR3 amino acid sequence. The percentage overlap between two repertoires was calculated by dividing the number of shared unique clonotypes by the size of the smaller repertoire. RTK rarefaction, the Chao1 estimator, and Recon v2.1 estimates of unobserved clonotypes were used to assess repertoire richness. For all TCRbeta clonotypes obtained by the gDNA method from a few donors, generation probabilities were computed with OLGA. This immuneACCESS table, as held by TCRdb, lists in-frame sequences with V and J called but not all clones. Of the missing ones, under half trace to an unresolved V gene in checked studies; the others have no known cause. V and J calls and clone size are those listed in that table; D and trimming were worked out from the DNA. The sample table records 2 million to 3 million clones; 93% of these occur just once. Around 0.4% of the sample belongs to the ten largest clones.

Here is what the overall study found, with its caveats: Even with the large sequencing depth, rarefaction of the sorted-subset datasets indicated that sequencing was incomplete. The genetic and exposure-history diversity represented was limited by the small number of donors. Compared with non-shared clonotypes, clonotypes shared by all four sorted-subset donors had higher generation probabilities. Estimated clonotype richness was generally larger for naive than for memory subsets. Pairwise subsampling led to the expectation that sequencing depth would affect the degree of clonotype sharing among donors. Sampling was restricted to blood, and TCR repertoires in tissue are likely to differ from TCR repertoires in blood. Roughly 5.2% of naive CD4, 3.5% of naive CD8, roughly 2.5% of memory CD4, and about 0.4% of memory CD8 clonotypes were shared across several donors.

The cysteine opens and the phenylalanine closes a CDR3 of 14 amino acids. Left in the record is the CDR3 DNA by itself, 42 bases read in frame from the first base. The germline V gene provides CDR1 SNHLY and CDR2 FYNNEI. The donors were healthy, HIV-negative adults with no recently reported acute infections or vaccinations. Only Caucasian adults living in Nashville, Tennessee, USA were represented among the donors. Magnetic negative selection was used to enrich CD4+ T cells, after which naive cells were positively selected on CD45RA and the negative fraction became the memory subset. Blood was obtained by leukapheresis, after which PBMCs were separated by Ficoll-Histopaque density gradient centrifugation and cryopreserved in liquid nitrogen vapor phase. Analytical flow cytometry was used to check the purity and quantity of each magnetically sorted T cell population. Each sorted fraction had its genomic DNA isolated and then quantified by UV absorbance on a Nanodrop 2000c.

This chain joins TRBV2 to TRBJ1-5, with 11 junctional bases fitting TRBD1. Material: naive CD4+ T cells from PBMCs. The sample's cell subset or site, from its label and the paper: CD45RA+ positively selected. This sequence originates from a man between 18 and 29 years old in good health. Some clones in this sample may be carry-over from other donors' samples. The nucleotide sequence reads TGTGCCAGTAGTGGGACAGGGGGGAATCAGCCCCAGCATTTT. This gives the protein CASSGTGGNQPQHF.